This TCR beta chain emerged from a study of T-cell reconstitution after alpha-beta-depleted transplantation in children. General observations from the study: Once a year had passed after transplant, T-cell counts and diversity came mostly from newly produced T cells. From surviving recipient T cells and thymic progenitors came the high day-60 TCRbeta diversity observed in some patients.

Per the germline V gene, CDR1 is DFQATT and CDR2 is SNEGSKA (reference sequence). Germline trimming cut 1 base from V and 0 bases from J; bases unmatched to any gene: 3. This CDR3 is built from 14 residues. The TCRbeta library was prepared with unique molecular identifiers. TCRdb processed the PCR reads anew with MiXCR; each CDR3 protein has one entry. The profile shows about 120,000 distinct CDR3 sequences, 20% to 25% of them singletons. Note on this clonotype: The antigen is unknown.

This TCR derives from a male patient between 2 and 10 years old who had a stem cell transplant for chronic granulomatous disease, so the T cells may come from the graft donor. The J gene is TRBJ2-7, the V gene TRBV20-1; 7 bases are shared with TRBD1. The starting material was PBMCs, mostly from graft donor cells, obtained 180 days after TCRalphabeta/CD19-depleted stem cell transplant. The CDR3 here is CSARGQGLSYEQYF. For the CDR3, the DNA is TGCAGTGCTAGAGGACAGGGCCTCTCCTACGAGCAGTACTTC.